Each of the 27 T cell receptor beta chains below was sequenced from the same sample in a study of T cells after posttransplantation cyclophosphamide. Using immunoSEQ multiplex PCR, the repertoire was profiled, and TCRdb retains in-frame clones only, with some absent. The data contain approximately 26,000 clones, roughly 88% of them singletons. The sequenced sample consisted of PBMCs. The source of these receptors is a man in his forties or fifties.

V usage is TRBV4-2 and J usage is TRBJ2-5; D unresolved. The CDR3 spans 14 residues. V was pared by 4 bases and J by 0 bases, with 9 bases between. Germline V gives CDR1 LGHNA, CDR2 YNFKEQ. CDR3 sequence reads: CASSLTTYQETQYF. In DNA form, the CDR3 reads TGTGCCAGCAGCCTTACAACGTACCAAGAGACCCAGTACTTC.

The J gene is TRBJ2-3, the V gene TRBV30; 12 nucleotides line up with TRBD1. CDR1 is GTSNPN and CDR2 is SVGIG in the germline V gene (reference sequence). Losses at the gene ends were 5 bases for V and 10 bases for J; bases not matched to a gene: 10. The CDR3 is made up of 14 amino acids. The CDR3 nucleotides read TGTGCCTGGGGAACCGGGACAGGGGGCGTTTCGCAGTATTTT. Its translation is CAWGTGTGGVSQYF.

The V and J genes are TRBV4-2 and TRBJ2-2; D remains unclear. The CDR3 has 14 amino acids. V was shortened by 0 bases and J by 3 bases, with 5 bases between the two germline ends. Germline CDR1 reads LGHNA; CDR2 reads YNFKEQ. The CDR3 loop reads CASSQDSDTGELFF. In DNA, the CDR3 is TGTGCCAGCAGCCAAGACTCGGACACCGGGGAGCTGTTTTTT.

This clone appeared a single time. This sequence joins TRBV27 and TRBJ2-1; D may be TRBD2 (6 bases). The CDR3 has 14 amino acids. V was pared by 7 bases and J by 4 bases, with 14 bases between. CDR1 is MNHEY, CDR2 SMNVEV, per germline (reference sequence). CDR3 in amino acids: CASKKAGVYNEQFF. The CDR3, as DNA: TGTGCCAGCAAAAAAGCGGGTGTATACAATGAGCAGTTCTTC.

V and J are TRBV5-1 and TRBJ2-3; 8 bases agree with TRBD2. This CDR3 region has 15 residues. Germline-derived CDR1 and CDR2 are SGHRS and YFSETQ. J lost 6 bases, V lost 3 bases, and 9 bases had no gene match. The CDR3 DNA is TGCGCCAGCAGCTCCGAGCGGGAGCCTAGGGATACGCAGTATTTT. Translation gives CASSSEREPRDTQYF. Full variable domain (rest looked up from reference TRBV5-1 and TRBJ2-3): KAGVTQTPRYLIKTRGQQVTLSCSPISGHRSVSWYQQTPGQGLQFLFEYFSETQRNKGNFPGRFSGRQFSNSRSEMNVSTLELGDSALYLCASSSEREPRDTQYFGPGTRLTVL.

CDR3 bases: TGTGCCACTTTTTCGTCAACCTACGAGCAGTACTTC. Translating it yields CATFSSTYEQYF. The chain links TRBV28 to TRBJ2-5; no firm D call. The J call may not be correct, given that the DNA end is closer to TRBJ2-7. The CDR3 runs to 12 residues. The germline V gene encodes CDR1 MDHEN and CDR2 SYDVKM.

The chain is built from TRBV19 and TRBJ1-5, with TRBD1 as a possible D gene (6 bases). Deletions cut 6 bases from V and 3 bases from J, with 15 bases between. Germline V gives CDR1 LNHDA, CDR2 SQIVND (reference sequence). There are 15 residues in the CDR3. This CDR3 is CASREAGAFNQPQHF. CDR3 DNA: TGTGCCAGTAGGGAGGCAGGGGCCTTCAATCAGCCCCAGCATTTT. The full variable domain, with the rest looked up from reference TRBV19 and TRBJ1-5, is DGGITQSPKYLFRKEGQNVTLSCEQNLNHDAMYWYRQDPGQGLRLIYYSQIVNDFQKGDIAEGYSVSREKKESFPLTVTSAQKNPTAFYLCASREAGAFNQPQHFGDGTRLSIL.

This clone was recorded only once. This rearrangement joins TRBV12-5 to TRBJ1-1; D unresolved. The germline gives CDR1 LGHNT, CDR2 FRNRAP. CDR3 size: 16 residues. Between the trimmed V and J ends, which lost 7 bases and 2 bases, there was a span of 20 bases. CDR3: CASAATIQRENTEAFF. The CDR3 DNA is TGTGCTAGTGCCGCAACCATTCAGAGGGAAAACACTGAAGCTTTCTTT.

The chain couples TRBV14 to TRBJ2-1; D is perhaps TRBD2 (6 bases). Germline CDR1 is SGHDN and CDR2 is FVKESK. This CDR3 region has 15 residues. With 1 base removed from V and 4 bases from J, the gap between germline ends came to 11 bases. This chain's CDR3 is CASSQAGAGYNEQFF. The CDR3 DNA reads TGTGCCAGCAGCCAAGCGGGAGCGGGTTACAATGAGCAGTTCTTC.

In its sample, this clone was seen once. The chain employs TRBV2 and TRBJ2-7; D ambiguous. V was pared by 8 bases and J by 3 bases, with 11 bases between. CDR3 size: 12 residues. Per the germline V gene, CDR1 is SNHLY and CDR2 is FYNNEI. The CDR3 nucleotides are TGTGCCAGCTCCCCCCGAGGCTACGAGCAGTACTTC. Amino acids: CASSPRGYEQYF.

The chain recombines TRBV28 with TRBJ2-5, with D perhaps matching TRBD2 (7 bases). CDR3 length: 13 residues. The V gene lost 5 bases and the J gene lost 12 bases, with 19 bases spanning the gap. Germline lookup yields CDR1 MDHEN and CDR2 SYDVKM. CDR3 residues: CASSPTGGRSEYF. CDR3 bases: TGTGCCAGCAGTCCCACGGGGGGCAGGTCGGAGTACTTC.

This chain joins TRBV7-9 and TRBJ1-2; 9 nucleotides agree with TRBD1. Germline V gene lookup returns CDR1 SEHNR and CDR2 FQNEAQ (reference sequence). The ends lost 8 bases at V and 7 bases at J; junction bases unmatched: 5. The CDR3 is 12 residues long. CDR3 sequence (DNA): TGTGCCAGCGGGACAGGGACCGGTGGCTACACCTTC. Translation gives CASGTGTGGYTF.

The rearrangement links TRBV6-6 to TRBJ1-2; D uncertain. The CDR3 is 11 residues long. Per the germline V gene, CDR1 is MNHNY and CDR2 is SVGAGI (reference sequence). The ends were cut back, 5 bases at V and 8 bases at J, with 9 bases in the middle. The CDR3 region is CASSQMVGYTF. CDR3 DNA: TGTGCCAGCAGTCAGATGGTCGGCTACACCTTC.

The CDR3: CASPGQNYGYTF. CDR3 DNA sequence: TGTGCCAGCCCGGGACAGAACTATGGCTACACCTTC. The chain recombines TRBV6-5 with TRBJ1-2; 7 bases are shared with TRBD1. Germline V CDR1 and CDR2: MNHEY, SVGAGI. The CDR3 has 12 residues. V was pared by 8 bases and J by 2 bases, with 2 bases of the junction left unmatched.

The chain links TRBV6-1 to TRBJ2-1; 8 nucleotides line up with TRBD2. The CDR3 covers 12 residues. The V segment lost 4 bases and the J segment 11 bases; nucleotides outside the gene matches: 4. Germline CDR1 MNHNS, CDR2 SASEGT. CDR3 coding DNA: TGTGCCAGCAGTGGGACTAGCTTAAAGCAGTTCTTC. Translated, it gives CASSGTSLKQFF.

The chain carries TRBV25-1 and TRBJ2-7, with D perhaps matching TRBD2 (6 bases). Per the germline V gene, CDR1 is MGHDK and CDR2 is SYGVNS. V lost 10 bases and J 4 bases, leaving 26 bases between the germline ends. The CDR3 spans 16 residues. The CDR3 nucleotides are TGTGCCAACAGCGATTTGTCCGGGACTCGGGCATACGAGCAGTACTTC. Its protein product is CANSDLSGTRAYEQYF.

This chain connects TRBV5-4 to TRBJ1-5, with D unresolved. Germline-derived CDR1 and CDR2 are SGHNT and YYREEE (reference sequence). This CDR3 comprises 13 residues. V lost 4 bases, J lost 3 bases, and 8 bases lay in between. The CDR3 is CASSPGNNQPQHF. For the CDR3, the DNA is TGTGCCAGCAGCCCGGGGAACAATCAGCCCCAGCATTTT.

V gene TRBV7-2 combines with J gene TRBJ1-2, with 9 bases fitting TRBD1. The CDR3 loop spans 15 amino acids. Looked up from germline, CDR1 is SGHTA and CDR2 is FQGNSA. Losses at the gene ends were 3 bases for V and 4 bases for J; bases not matched to a gene: 6. CDR3 region: CASSLAQGASYGYTF. The DNA of the CDR3 is TGTGCCAGCAGCTTGGCACAGGGGGCTAGCTATGGCTACACCTTC.

Here the CDR3 DNA reads TGTGCCAGCAGCCCCCGGACAGACTATGGCTACACCTTC. Its translation is CASSPRTDYGYTF. This chain joins TRBV7-6 and TRBJ1-2, with a tentative D call TRBD1 (6 bases). The CDR3 is 13 residues long. Trimming took off 5 bases at V and 3 bases at J, with 10 bases between the two ends. Germline V gene lookup returns CDR1 SGHVS and CDR2 FNYEAQ.

V usage is TRBV27 and J usage is TRBJ1-2; D is unresolved. CDR1 and CDR2 (germline): MNHEY, SMNVEV (reference sequence). The CDR3 is made up of 13 amino acids. Trimming took 3 bases from V and 5 from J, leaving 10 bases between them. The DNA for the CDR3 is TGTGCCAGCAGTTTCTCGGGAAAGTATGGCTACACCTTC. Translation: CASSFSGKYGYTF.

This chain connects TRBV19 to TRBJ1-2, with 9 bases lining up with TRBD1. The germline CDR1 and CDR2 sequences are LNHDA and SQIVND (reference sequence). This CDR3 spans 13 amino acids. V dropped 7 bases and J dropped 5; count of bases not matched to a gene: 5. The chain's CDR3 is CASTPGTGYGYTF. DNA of the CDR3: TGTGCCAGTACCCCCGGGACAGGGTATGGCTACACCTTC.

This chain joins TRBV20-1 and TRBJ1-1; 9 nucleotides align to TRBD1. The CDR3 covers 10 residues. The germline gives CDR1 DFQATT, CDR2 SNEGSKA (reference sequence). After removal of 5 bases from V and 11 bases from J, the junction contained 3 bases not matched to a gene. CDR3 residues: CSAVQGAAFF. The DNA for the CDR3 is TGCAGTGCTGTACAGGGGGCGGCTTTCTTT.

A single count supports this clone. CDR3 loop: CASSSPELAGGIPETQYF. The DNA of the CDR3 is TGTGCCAGCAGCTCCCCGGAACTAGCGGGGGGGATACCGGAGACCCAGTACTTC. V and J are TRBV7-2 and TRBJ2-5; 13 bases agree with TRBD2. This CDR3 region has 18 residues. Unmatched junction bases numbered 13, after V lost 4 bases and J lost 5 bases. Per germline, CDR1 SGHTA and CDR2 FQGNSA.

This chain joins TRBV11-3 and TRBJ2-2, with D perhaps TRBD1 (6 bases). V dropped 1 base and J dropped 3 bases, with 15 bases sitting between them. The CDR3 is made up of 17 amino acids. The germline CDR1 and CDR2 sequences are SGHNT and YENEEA. CDR3 coding DNA: TGTGCCAGCAGCTTAGTGTCTTGGGGGCAGGACACCGGGGAGCTGTTTTTT. It is translated as CASSLVSWGQDTGELFF.

The V gene is TRBV9, the J gene TRBJ2-2; TRBD2 is a possible D gene (6 bases). The V and J ends lost 3 bases and 3 bases respectively, with 9 bases between them. CDR3 size: 14 residues. Germline V CDR1 and CDR2: SGDLS, YYNGEE. The CDR3 region is CASSEWGDTGELFF. The CDR3 DNA follows: TGTGCCAGCAGCGAATGGGGGGACACCGGGGAGCTGTTTTTT.

The rearrangement links TRBV5-8 to TRBJ1-2, with D possibly being TRBD1 (6 bases). The CDR3 runs 12 residues. V dropped 2 bases and J dropped 9 bases, with 11 bases sitting between them. Germline CDR1 reads SGHTS; CDR2 reads YDEGEE. CDR3 nucleotide sequence: TGTGCCAGCAGCTTTTGGACAGAAAGCTACACCTTC. It codes for CASSFWTESYTF.

This chain connects TRBV27 to TRBJ2-2, with a weak D call TRBD2 (7 bases). Trimming shortened V by 6 bases and J by 0 bases, and 20 bases separated the two germline ends. Germline CDR1 and CDR2: MNHEY and SMNVEV (reference sequence). This CDR3 is 18 amino acids long. The chain's CDR3 is CASSFEAGGRANTGELFF. The CDR3 DNA reads TGTGCCAGCAGCTTCGAGGCCGGGGGGCGGGCGAACACCGGGGAGCTGTTTTTT.